The clone carrying this T cell receptor beta chain was detected only a few times. Its specificity is unknown. V gave up 0 bases and J gave up 5 bases, with 13 bases separating them. The germline gives CDR1 MGHRA, CDR2 YSYEKL. CDR3 length: 15 amino acids. Described time point: newly diagnosed GD, antithyroid drugs for less than 3 months. There was RNA extracted from PBMCs, and the TCR library was made from it. This record belongs to a study of regulatory T cells in long-lasting Graves disease. Study summary: Antithyroid drug exposure in newly diagnosed Graves' patients had lasted under 3 months.

Broader study findings: The sample size was small, and this may have reduced accuracy. Those with persistent disease had in common more public clonotypes (2,741) than new patients (about 970).

With iRepertoire HTBI primers and Arm-PCR of CDR3 regions, TCR beta libraries were built. Via MiXCR, TCRdb re-called the multiplex PCR reads, giving one row per CDR3 protein. Of around 240,000 distinct CDR3 sequences in the sample, around 19% were seen once. This sample also appeared in a second study, on T cells in Graves' hyperthyroidism and ophthalmopathy. That study reports: The hyperthyroidism was newly diagnosed and had lasted under 2 months; the patients were aged 18 to 65.

This sequence joins TRBV4-1 and TRBJ1-1, with D possibly being TRBD1 (5 bases). The sequences come from peripheral blood mononuclear cells (PBMCs), collected at new diagnosis, from a patient treated with antithyroid drugs. The receptor was derived from a woman between 25 and 40 years old with Graves disease. The CDR3 bases are TGCGCCAGCAGCCAAGATCCCTCGGGGGAGACTGAAGCTTTCTTT. This sequence encodes CASSQDPSGETEAFF.